This T cell receptor (beta chain) stems from a study of blood T cell repertoires in COVID-19. As for the study in general: Nucleic acid was either cDNA or gDNA, and it came from T cells, B-cell-depleted T cells, or PBMCs.

Each participant's cohort was designated according to participant-reported clinical history. For recovered donors of Cohort 3, there were two negative PCRs, clearance, or symptom resolution. The authors' processing: The assay estimated nucleated cells by amplifying reference gene primers. The method was immunoSEQ multiplex PCR; TCRdb's version includes in-frame clones alone and lacks a portion of them. V, J and clone size are those of that table, while D and trimming were read from the DNA. The data contain about 270,000 clones, nearly 90% of them singletons. This clonotype was sampled from a woman in her 30s who had recovered from COVID-19. The sequenced sample was PBMCs or T cells enriched from blood (not recorded which).

The CDR3 reads CASSLFRFFGWTDRSEETQYF. CDR3 nucleotide sequence: TGTGCCAGCAGTTTATTCCGGTTTTTTGGGTGGACGGACAGATCAGAAGAGACCCAGTACTTC. The chain is built from TRBV28 and TRBJ2-5; tentative D call: TRBD1 (6 bases). The V and J ends lost 1 base and 3 bases respectively, with 30 bases between them. Germline CDR1 and CDR2: MDHEN and SYDVKM. The length of the CDR3 is 21 residues.